The clone carrying this TCR beta chain came up a few times. Its antigen is unknown. After removal of 7 bases from V and 9 bases from J, the junction contained 14 bases not matched to a gene. CDR1 and CDR2 (germline): SEHNR, FQNEAQ (reference sequence). The CDR3 is 15 residues long. This sample stems from a study of T-cell memory formation after mild COVID-19. Study context: TCR clusters mostly belonged to single donors. Overall study results and limits: That cross-reactive memory joined was suggested by some responding clones appearing in pre-infection memory.

TCRdb ran MiXCR on the 5' RACE reads and lists one entry per CDR3 protein. The sample shows approximately 48,000 distinct CDR3 sequences, roughly 7% of them seen only once. The V gene is TRBV7-9, the J gene TRBJ2-1, with 8 bases fitting TRBD2. Material for sequencing was PBMCs or a T cell subset sorted from them (not recorded which). The TCR was taken from a man aged 18 to 29 who had mild COVID-19 (a few samples of this study predate the infection). Cell type and time point are not known. The CDR3 loop is CASTPSGGQESEQFF. In nucleotides, the CDR3 is TGTGCCAGCACTCCATCGGGGGGGCAGGAGTCTGAGCAGTTCTTC.